The 5 T cell receptor beta chains reported below all come from one sample, sequenced in a study of T cell repertoires in cytomegalovirus infection. Using its own MiXCR run on the reads, TCRdb lists one record per CDR3 protein. The sample yields 110,000 to 150,000 distinct CDR3 sequences, around 32% seen once. Their recognized antigens are unknown. The specimen comprised CD8+ T cells from cultured PBMCs, sampled from culture after CMV antigen stimulation. These TCRs come from a human donor in good health (CMV status not recorded). Some clones in this sample may be carry-over from other donors' samples.

This clonotype was counted many times. The chain uses TRBV28 and TRBJ2-1; D tentatively fits TRBD1 or TRBD2 (5 bases each). The germline gives CDR1 MDHEN, CDR2 SYDVKM. This CDR3 region has 14 residues. CDR3: CAIGDGSSYNEQFF. The CDR3 DNA reads as TGTGCGATCGGGGACGGCAGCTCCTACAATGAGCAGTTCTTC.

This clonotype appeared a few times. The chain recombines TRBV6-6 with TRBJ1-5; TRBD1 is a possible D gene (6 bases). This CDR3 spans 16 amino acids. V dropped 0 bases and J dropped 5 bases, with 14 bases sitting between them. Germline-derived CDR1 and CDR2 are MNHNY and SVGAGI (reference sequence). CDR3 amino acids: CASSYSKGGPDQPQHF. The CDR3 DNA reads as TGTGCCAGCAGTTACTCGAAAGGGGGGCCCGATCAGCCCCAGCATTTT.

This chain connects TRBV19 to TRBJ1-2, with D possibly matching TRBD1 (6 bases). The CDR3 totals 12 residues. Trimming pared 7 bases from V and 7 bases from J, leaving 13 bases between. Germline values: CDR1 LNHDA, CDR2 SQIVND (reference sequence). CDR3 in DNA: TGTGCCAGTACAGGGGAGGGACTTGGCTACACCTTC. It is translated as CASTGEGLGYTF.

This clonotype was seen a single time. CDR3 in DNA: TGTGCCAGCAGCTCCTTTTCCCGGGACAGGGGGAGTTTGGCCAAAAACATTCAGTACTTC. Translating it yields CASSSFSRDRGSLAKNIQYF. The chain employs TRBV7-4 and TRBJ2-4; 11 bases line up with TRBD1. Trimming at V came to 4 bases and at J to 1 base, leaving 15 bases not matched to a gene. The CDR3 has 20 amino acids. Germline CDR1 and CDR2: SGHVT and SQSDAQ. Looking up the rest from reference TRBV7-4 and TRBJ2-4 gives the full variable domain: GAGVSQSPRYKVAKRGRDVALRCDSISGHVTLYWYRQTLGQGSEVLTYSQSDAQRDKSGRPSGRFSAERPERSVSTLKIQRTEQGDSAVYLCASSSFSRDRGSLAKNIQYFGAGTRLSVL.

This clonotype was counted between two and nine times. The chain combines TRBV2 with TRBJ2-2; 8 bases are a match to TRBD2. Unmatched junction bases numbered 10, after V lost 11 bases and J lost 5 bases. The CDR3 contains 14 residues. From germline, CDR1 is SNHLY and CDR2 FYNNEI. The CDR3 reads CASLGLVGTGELFF. The CDR3, as DNA: TGTGCCTCCTTGGGACTAGTGGGGACCGGGGAGCTGTTTTTT. The full variable domain, its missing parts supplied by reference TRBV2 and TRBJ2-2, is EPEVTQTPSHQVTQMGQEVILRCVPISNHLYFYWYRQILGQKVEFLVSFYNNEISEKSEIFDDQFSVERPDGSNFTLKIRSTKLEDSAMYFCASLGLVGTGELFFGEGSRLTVL.